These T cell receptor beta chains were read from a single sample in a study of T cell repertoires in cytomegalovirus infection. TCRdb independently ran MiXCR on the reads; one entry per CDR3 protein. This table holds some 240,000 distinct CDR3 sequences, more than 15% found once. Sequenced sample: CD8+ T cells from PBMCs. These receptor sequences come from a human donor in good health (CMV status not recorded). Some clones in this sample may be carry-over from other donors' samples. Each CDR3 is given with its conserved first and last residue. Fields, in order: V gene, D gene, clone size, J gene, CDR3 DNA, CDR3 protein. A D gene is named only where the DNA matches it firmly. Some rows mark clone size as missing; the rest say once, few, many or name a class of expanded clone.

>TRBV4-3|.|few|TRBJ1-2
TGCGCCAGCAGCCAAGATTATTCGGGCTATGGCTACACCTTC
CASSQDYSGYGYTF
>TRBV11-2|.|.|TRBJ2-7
TGTGCCAGCAGCCACTCATTTGCCAGCACCTACGAGCAGTACTTC
CASSHSFASTYEQYF
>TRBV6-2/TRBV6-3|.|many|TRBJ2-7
TGTGCCAGCAGTTACCTGACCGGGACTGGGGGATGGGAGCAGTACTTC
CASSYLTGTGGWEQYF
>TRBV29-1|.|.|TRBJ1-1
TGCAGCGTTGCTTGGGTTACTGAAGCTTTCTTT
CSVAWVTEAFF
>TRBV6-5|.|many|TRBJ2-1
TGTGCCAGCAGTTACGGGGCGGGGGCCACCTACAATGAGCAGTTCTTC
CASSYGAGATYNEQFF
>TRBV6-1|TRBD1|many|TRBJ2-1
TGTGCCAGCAGTGAAGAGGGACAGGGTGGGGAGGATGAGCAGTTCTTC
CASSEEGQGGEDEQFF
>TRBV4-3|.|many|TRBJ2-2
TGCGCCAGCAGCCAAGTGGTAACGAACACCGGGGAGCTGTTTTTT
CASSQVVTNTGELFF
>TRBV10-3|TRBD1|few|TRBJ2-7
TGTGCCATCAGTGAGTCCTCCGGGACAGGGTTTGTGTACGAGCAGTACTTC
CAISESSGTGFVYEQYF
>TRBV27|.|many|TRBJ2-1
TGTGCCAGCAGCCGCCGTCGTGATCTCTACAATGAGCAGTTCTTC
CASSRRRDLYNEQFF
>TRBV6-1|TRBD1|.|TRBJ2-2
TGTGCCAGCCGGGCCACCGGCCCGGGACAGGGGGCCAGCACCGGGGAGCTGTTTTTT
CASRATGPGQGASTGELFF
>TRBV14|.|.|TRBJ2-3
TGTGCCAGCAGCCCGTACGTGGCGGGGATCACAGATACGCAGTATTTT
CASSPYVAGITDTQYF
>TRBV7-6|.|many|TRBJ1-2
TGTGCCAGCACTCTGGGCTGGGGGTATGGCTACACCTTC
CASTLGWGYGYTF
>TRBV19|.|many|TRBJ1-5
TGTGCCAGTAGTATTAACTGGGTAACTCGAAATCAGCCCCAGCATTTT
CASSINWVTRNQPQHF
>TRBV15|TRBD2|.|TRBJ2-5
TGTGCCACCAGCAAATTAGCGGGGGCCGACCAAGAGACCCAGTACTTC
CATSKLAGADQETQYF
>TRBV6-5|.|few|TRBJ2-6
TGTGCCAGCAGTTACGACTCTGGGGCCAACGTCCTGACTTTC
CASSYDSGANVLTF
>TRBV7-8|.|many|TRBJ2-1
TGTGCCAGCAGCTTCCTTTTGAATGAGCAGTTCTTC
CASSFLLNEQFF
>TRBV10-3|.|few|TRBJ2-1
TGTGCCATCGGGGGGGCTAACAATGAGCAGTTCTTC
CAIGGANNEQFF
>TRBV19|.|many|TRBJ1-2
TGTGCCAGTAGTCCCGGGGGGGATTATGGCTACACCTTC
CASSPGGDYGYTF
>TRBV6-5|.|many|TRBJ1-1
TGTGCCAGCAGTTACCGGGACGTCGCGATCACTGAAGCTTTCTTT
CASSYRDVAITEAFF
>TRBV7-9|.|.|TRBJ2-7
TGTGCCAGCAGCTTAATTTCCCACGAGCAGTACTTC
CASSLISHEQYF
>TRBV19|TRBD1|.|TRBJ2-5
TGTGCCAGTAGTACCACTCCTCCGGGACAGCTGTACCAAGAGACCCAGTACTTC
CASSTTPPGQLYQETQYF
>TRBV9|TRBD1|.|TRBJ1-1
TGTGCCAGCAGCACGACCGGGACAGTCACTGAAGCTTTCTTT
CASSTTGTVTEAFF
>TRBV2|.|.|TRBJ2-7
TGTGCCAGCAGTGAAGCAGGCTTGGGGGCATACGAGCAGTACTTC
CASSEAGLGAYEQYF
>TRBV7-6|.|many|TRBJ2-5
TGTGCCAGCAGCTTATCCCCCCTCGCCGAAGAGACCCAGTACTTC
CASSLSPLAEETQYF
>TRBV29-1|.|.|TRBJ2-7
TGCAGCGTTGAACAGGGGTCGGACGAGCAGTACTTC
CSVEQGSDEQYF
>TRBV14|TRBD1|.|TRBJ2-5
TGTGCCAGCAGCCAACGGACAGGGGAGGTTCGAGAGACCCAGTACTTC
CASSQRTGEVRETQYF
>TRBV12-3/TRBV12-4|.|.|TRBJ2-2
TGTGCCAGCAGTCTTGCTCAGAATGGGGCAGGGTACGGCTCGGCCGGGGAGCTGTTTTTT
CASSLAQNGAGYGSAGELFF
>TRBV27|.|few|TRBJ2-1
TGTGCCAGCAGTTCCCGGTGGGGGATGATATACAATGAGCAGTTCTTC
CASSSRWGMIYNEQFF
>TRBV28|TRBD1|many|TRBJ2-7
TGTGCCAGCAGTTTACCCGGACAGGGGCTGTACGAGCAGTACTTC
CASSLPGQGLYEQYF
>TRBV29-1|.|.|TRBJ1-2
TGCAGCGTTGAGTGGGTAGAGGGCTCCTATGGCTACACCTTC
CSVEWVEGSYGYTF
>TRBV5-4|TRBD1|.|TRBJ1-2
TGTGCCAGCAGCTTGGGGACAGGGTCGGACTATGGCTACACCTTC
CASSLGTGSDYGYTF
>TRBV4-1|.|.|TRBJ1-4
TGCGCCAGCAGCCAGGGCTCGGACGGTAATGAAAAACTGTTTTTT
CASSQGSDGNEKLFF
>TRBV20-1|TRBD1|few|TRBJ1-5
TGCAGTGCTAGAGTCCTAATGGTAGGGGGCTATCAGCCCCAGCATTTT
CSARVLMVGGYQPQHF
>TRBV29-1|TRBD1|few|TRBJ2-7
TGCAGCGTTGAAGATTTAGGAACAGGGGGACACTACGAGCAGTACTTC
CSVEDLGTGGHYEQYF
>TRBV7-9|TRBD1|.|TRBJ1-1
TGTGCCAGCAGCTTAAGGACAGGGGAACAAACTGAAGCTTTCTTT
CASSLRTGEQTEAFF
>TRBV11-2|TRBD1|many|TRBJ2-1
TGTGCCAGCAGCTTAGGGTACAGGGGACAATGGTCCTTCCAGTTCTTC
CASSLGYRGQWSFQFF
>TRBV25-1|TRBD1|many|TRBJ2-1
TGTGCCAGCAGTGACCCCCGGGACAGGGAAGGCGATGAGCAGTTCTTC
CASSDPRDREGDEQFF
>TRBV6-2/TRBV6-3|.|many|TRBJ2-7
TGTGCCAGCAGTCCACTCCCGACAGAGTGGCACTACGAGCAGTACTTC
CASSPLPTEWHYEQYF
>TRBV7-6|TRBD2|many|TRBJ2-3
TGTGCCAGCAGCCCCCGGGCTAGCGGGGGGTTGGGCACAGATACGCAGTATTTT
CASSPRASGGLGTDTQYF
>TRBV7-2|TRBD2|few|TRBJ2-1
TGTGCCAGCGGTACAGCGGGGGGGCCCTACAATGAGCAGTTCTTC
CASGTAGGPYNEQFF
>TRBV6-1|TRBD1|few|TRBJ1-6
TGTGCCAGCAGACGTACAGGGGAGAATTCACCCCTCCACTTT
CASRRTGENSPLHF
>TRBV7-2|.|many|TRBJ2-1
TGTGCCAGCAGCTTAACCCCTCGGGACTCCAATGAGCAGTTCTTC
CASSLTPRDSNEQFF
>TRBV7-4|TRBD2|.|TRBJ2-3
TGTGCCAGCAGCCCCGAGCGGGGCCCTGACACAGATACGCAGTATTTT
CASSPERGPDTDTQYF
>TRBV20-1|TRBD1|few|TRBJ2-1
TGCAGTGCTAGGGTGACAGGGGTAAACAATGAGCAGTTCTTC
CSARVTGVNNEQFF
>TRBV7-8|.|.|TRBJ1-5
TGTGCCAGCAGCAAGGGGGGAGTCGGCAATCAGCCCCAGCATTTT
CASSKGGVGNQPQHF
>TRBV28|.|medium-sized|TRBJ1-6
TGTGCCAGCAGTTTCCTTACTCCGGGCCCCCCCGGGGGTTCACCCCTCCACTTT
CASSFLTPGPPGGSPLHF
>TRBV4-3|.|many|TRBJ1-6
TGCGCCAGCAGCCAGACCCAAAGGAATTCACCCCTCCACTTT
CASSQTQRNSPLHF
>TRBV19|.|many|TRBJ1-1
TGTGCCAGTAGTATAGCCAGGGCGAACACTGAAGCTTTCTTT
CASSIARANTEAFF
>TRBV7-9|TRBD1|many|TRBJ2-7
TGTGCCAGCAGCGCCTCCCCCGGGACAGGGTTTAAGGAGGGCTACGAGCAGTACTTC
CASSASPGTGFKEGYEQYF
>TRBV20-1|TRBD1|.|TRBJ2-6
TGCAGTGCTCCGGGACAGGCGATCTCTGGGGCCAACGTCCTGACTTTC
CSAPGQAISGANVLTF
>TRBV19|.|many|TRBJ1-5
TGTGCCAGTAGTATTGGAGCGATTCAGCCCCAGCATTTT
CASSIGAIQPQHF
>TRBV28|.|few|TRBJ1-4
TGTGCCAGCAGTTTCCAAGGGAGAACTAATGAAAAACTGTTTTTT
CASSFQGRTNEKLFF
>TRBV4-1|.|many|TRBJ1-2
TGCGCCAGCAGCCAAGATCGGGGTCCCAACTATGGCTACACCTTC
CASSQDRGPNYGYTF
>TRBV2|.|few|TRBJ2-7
TGTGCCAGCAGGGGCGGGGACGGGGGCGAGCAGTACTTC
CASRGGDGGEQYF
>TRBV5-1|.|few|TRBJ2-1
TGCGCCAGCAGCACCGGACCCGAGGCCCCCAGGGCGGAGGATGAGCAGTTCTTC
CASSTGPEAPRAEDEQFF